This T cell receptor (beta chain) was captured by sequencing in a study of blood T cell repertoires in COVID-19. About the research overall: Samples taken during acute and convalescent COVID-19 were collected in the United States, Italy and Spain. PBMCs, B-cell-depleted T cells, or T cells were the source of the cDNA or gDNA that made up the material.

This clone has just a few counts. As originally analysed: Estimates of nucleated cell counts were drawn from the amplification of reference gene primers. TCRdb's table, derived via immunoSEQ multiplex PCR, lists solely in-frame clones and lacks some. That table furnishes V, J and clone size, whereas the DNA furnished D and trimming. The sample includes approximately 260,000 clones, 70% to 90% of them seen just once. The source of this sequence is a woman in her seventies with acute or convalescent COVID-19. What was sequenced was peripheral blood.

CDR3 sequence: CARTKGQSIYGYTF. In DNA, the CDR3 is TGTGCCAGGACAAAGGGGCAGAGTATCTATGGCTACACCTTC. V and J are TRBV2 and TRBJ1-2; tentatively, D is TRBD1 (5 bases). Germline V gene sequence: CDR1 SNHLY, CDR2 FYNNEI. The CDR3 spans 14 residues. V dropped 9 bases and J dropped 4 bases, with 18 bases sitting between them. The full variable domain, with the rest looked up from reference TRBV2 and TRBJ1-2, is EPEVTQTPSHQVTQMGQEVILRCVPISNHLYFYWYRQILGQKVEFLVSFYNNEISEKSEIFDDQFSVERPDGSNFTLKIRSTKLEDSAMYFCARTKGQSIYGYTFGSGTRLTVV.